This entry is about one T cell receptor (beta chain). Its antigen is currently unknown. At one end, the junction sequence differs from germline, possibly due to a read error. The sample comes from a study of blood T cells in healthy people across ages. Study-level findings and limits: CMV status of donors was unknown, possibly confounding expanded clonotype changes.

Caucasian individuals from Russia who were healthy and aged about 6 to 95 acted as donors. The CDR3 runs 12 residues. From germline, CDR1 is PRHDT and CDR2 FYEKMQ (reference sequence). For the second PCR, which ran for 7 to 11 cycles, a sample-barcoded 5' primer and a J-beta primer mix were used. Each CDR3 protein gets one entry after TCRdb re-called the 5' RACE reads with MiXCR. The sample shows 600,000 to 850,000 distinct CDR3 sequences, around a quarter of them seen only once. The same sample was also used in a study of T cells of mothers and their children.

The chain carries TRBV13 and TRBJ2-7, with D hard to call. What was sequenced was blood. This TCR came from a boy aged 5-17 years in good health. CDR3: CASSLDYSSLFF. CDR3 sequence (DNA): TGTGCCAGCAGCTTAGATTATTCTTCGCTGTTCTTC.